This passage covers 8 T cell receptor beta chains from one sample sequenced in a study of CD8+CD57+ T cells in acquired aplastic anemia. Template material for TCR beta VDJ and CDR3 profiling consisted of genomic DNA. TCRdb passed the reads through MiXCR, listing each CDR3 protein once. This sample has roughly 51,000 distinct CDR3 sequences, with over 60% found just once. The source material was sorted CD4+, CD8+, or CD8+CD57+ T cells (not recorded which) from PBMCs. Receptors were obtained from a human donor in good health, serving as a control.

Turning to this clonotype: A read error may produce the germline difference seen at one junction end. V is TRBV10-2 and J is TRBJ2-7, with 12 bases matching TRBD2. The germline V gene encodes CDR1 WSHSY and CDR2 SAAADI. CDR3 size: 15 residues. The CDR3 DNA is TGCGCCAGCAGTGGGGCTAGCGGGAGGGATTACGAGCAATACTTC. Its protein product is CASSGASGRDYEQYF.

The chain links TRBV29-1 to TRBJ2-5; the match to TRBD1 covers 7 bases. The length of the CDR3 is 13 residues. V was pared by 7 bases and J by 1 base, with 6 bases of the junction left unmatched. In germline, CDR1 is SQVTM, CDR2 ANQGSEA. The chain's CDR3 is CSAGTAPQETQYF. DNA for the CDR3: TGCAGCGCGGGGACAGCCCCCCAAGAGACCCAGTACTTC.

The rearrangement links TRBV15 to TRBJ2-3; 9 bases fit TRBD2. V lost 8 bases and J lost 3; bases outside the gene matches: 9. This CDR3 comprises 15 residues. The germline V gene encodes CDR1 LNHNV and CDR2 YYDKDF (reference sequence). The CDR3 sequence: CATEESGRRTDTQYF. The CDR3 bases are TGTGCCACCGAGGAAAGCGGGAGGAGGACAGATACGCAGTATTTT.

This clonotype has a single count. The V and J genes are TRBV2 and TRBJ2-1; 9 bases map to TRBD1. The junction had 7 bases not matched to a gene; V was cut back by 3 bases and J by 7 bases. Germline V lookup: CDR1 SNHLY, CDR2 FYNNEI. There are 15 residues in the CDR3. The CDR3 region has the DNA TGTGCCAGCAGTGACGGGACAGGGAGAAATAATGAGCAGTTCTTC. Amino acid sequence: CASSDGTGRNNEQFF.

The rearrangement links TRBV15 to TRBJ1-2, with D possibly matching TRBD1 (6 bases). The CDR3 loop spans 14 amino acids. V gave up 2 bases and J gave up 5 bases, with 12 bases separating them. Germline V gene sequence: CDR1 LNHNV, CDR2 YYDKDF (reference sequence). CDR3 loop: CATSRPGQHYGYTF. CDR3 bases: TGTGCCACCAGCAGACCAGGACAGCATTATGGCTACACCTTC.

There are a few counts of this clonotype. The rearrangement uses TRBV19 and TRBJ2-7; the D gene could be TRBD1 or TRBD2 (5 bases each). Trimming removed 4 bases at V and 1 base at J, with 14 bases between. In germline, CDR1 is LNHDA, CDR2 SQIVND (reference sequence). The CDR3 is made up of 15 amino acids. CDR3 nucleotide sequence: TGTGCCAGTAGTAGCCGGGACCCTGGGTCCTACGAGCAGTACTTC. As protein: CASSSRDPGSYEQYF.

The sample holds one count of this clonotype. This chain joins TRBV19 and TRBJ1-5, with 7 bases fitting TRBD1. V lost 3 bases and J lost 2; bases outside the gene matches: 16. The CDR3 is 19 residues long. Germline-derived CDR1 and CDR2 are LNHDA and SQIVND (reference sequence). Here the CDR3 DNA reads TGTGCCAGTAGTATTTCAGGGGGAAATGGGTTCTCTGGCAATCAGCCCCAGCATTTT. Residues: CASSISGGNGFSGNQPQHF.

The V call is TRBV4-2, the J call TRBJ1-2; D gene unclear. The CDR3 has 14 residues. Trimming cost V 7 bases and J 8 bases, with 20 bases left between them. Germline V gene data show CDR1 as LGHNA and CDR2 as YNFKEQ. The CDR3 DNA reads TGTGCCAGCACTGCGGTTAAGCCAGGAGAGGGCTACACCTTC. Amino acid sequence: CASTAVKPGEGYTF.